This TCR beta chain derives from a study of T cell clonotyping in hematopoietic cell transplantation (dated by TCRdb to the early 2020s). Regarding the study in general: Pretransplant recipient samples were obtained after cytoreduction. The study collected 120 to 150 blood samples from under 45 consecutive transplant recipients and their related donors. Patients were recruited between 2015 and January 2017 and followed until late 2020 or death. Overall results and qualifications from the work: The sample size was limited, and because cells were not sorted, the contributions of CD4 and CD8 repertoires could not be separated. Inverse Simpson Index values from donors and from recipients before transplant predicted broader TCR repertoire diversity after transplant. A decrease in recipient TCR diversity was observed after transplant, and a progressive increase in pathologically expanded clonotypes was seen from day 30 to day 180. Only a small fraction of recipient repertoires overlapped donor repertoires, with over 95% appearing de novo at the given depth.

This specimen's time point label, per the study, means: recipient sample about 28 days before transplant, after cytoreduction. Recipient blood was collected about 28 days before transplant and at days 30, 100 and 180 after transplant. Nuclei Lysis Solution was used to extract genomic DNA from fresh or cryopreserved unfractionated peripheral blood mononuclear cells. Comments on this clone: Its antigen remains undetermined. Base-call qualities are not available, and no considerably larger clone is one nucleotide away.

The immunoSEQ assay, a bias-controlled multiplex PCR using V- and J-specific primers, was used to amplify TCR beta CDR3 regions from genomic DNA. A second PCR step added a proprietary barcode and Illumina adapter sequences to the CDR3 amplicons. An Illumina MiSeq instrument was used to sequence the CDR3 libraries. For the original study's pipeline: Export and quality control were done with immunoSEQ Analyzer 3.0, while downstream analyses used R Bioconductor and Immunarch. Only productive rearrangements in the normalized downsampled data set were used to calculate repertoire metrics. In the normalized cohort, clonotypes with more than 5 templates were defined as pathologically expanded. The Inverse Simpson Index was used to measure repertoire diversity. To capture all clonotypes, the CMV-specificity analyses were run on the non-normalized data set. As stored in TCRdb, this immuneACCESS dataset retains in-frame rearrangements with V and J assigned. A fraction of the clones does not appear; measured against another copy, unresolved V genes explain less than half of the discrepancy, and the remainder lacks a known reason. The V and J calls and clone size are taken from that table; D and trimming were inferred from the DNA. The sample data list about 80,000 clones, and 90% to 97% of these were observed just once. The top ten clones comprise under 2% of the sample.

Relative to germline, V is 1 base shorter and J is 2 bases shorter, with 12 bases between their ends. Inclusive of the bounding cysteine and phenylalanine, the CDR3 is 16 residues long. The CDR3 DNA has 48 bases and is translated from base 1. In the germline V gene, CDR1 corresponds to MDHEN and CDR2 to SYDVKM. The receptor was derived from a woman between 45 and 60 years old with acute myeloid leukemia. Some clones in this sample may be carry-over from other donors' samples. The sample here was peripheral blood mononuclear cells, taken before stem cell transplant. This receptor chain uses TRBV28 and TRBJ1-5; D gene: possibly TRBD1, on 5 matching bases. The DNA sequence is as follows: TGTGCCAGCAGTTTATCCAGAGTGGGGCGCAATCAGCCCCAGCATTTT. Translated, this is CASSLSRVGRNQPQHF.